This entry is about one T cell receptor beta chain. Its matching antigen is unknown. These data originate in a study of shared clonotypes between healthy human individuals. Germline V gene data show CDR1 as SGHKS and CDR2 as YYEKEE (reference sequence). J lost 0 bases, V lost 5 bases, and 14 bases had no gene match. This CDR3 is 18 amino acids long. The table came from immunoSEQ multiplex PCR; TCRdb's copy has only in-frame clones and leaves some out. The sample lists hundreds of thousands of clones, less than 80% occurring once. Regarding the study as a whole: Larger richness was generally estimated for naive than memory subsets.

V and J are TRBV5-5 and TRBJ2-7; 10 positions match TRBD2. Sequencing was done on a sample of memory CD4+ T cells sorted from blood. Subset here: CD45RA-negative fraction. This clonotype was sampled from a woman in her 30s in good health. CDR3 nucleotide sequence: TGTGCCAGCAGTAGGACCGGGACTAGCGCCGAGAGCTCCTACGAGCAGTACTTC. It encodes CASSRTGTSAESSYEQYF.